This T cell receptor (beta chain) is drawn from a study of blood T cell repertoires in COVID-19. Overall study: Acute-phase and convalescent COVID-19 samples originated in the United States, Italy and Spain.

V was shortened by 4 bases and J by 3 bases, with 13 bases between the two germline ends. The CDR3 loop spans 15 amino acids. Per germline, CDR1 SGDLS and CDR2 YYNGEE. Sequencing was performed with immunoSEQ multiplex PCR; in TCRdb, only in-frame clones are kept and a portion is missing. The sample includes around 300,000 clones, approximately 89% seen only once; the top ten take under 2.5%. The sequence was obtained from a woman in her sixties who had recovered from COVID-19. Sequencing was carried out using PBMCs or T cells enriched from blood (not recorded which). V and J are TRBV9 and TRBJ2-2; no clear D gene. The CDR3 sequence is CASSFERGYTGELFF. DNA of the CDR3: TGTGCCAGCAGCTTCGAAAGAGGTTACACCGGGGAGCTGTTTTTT.